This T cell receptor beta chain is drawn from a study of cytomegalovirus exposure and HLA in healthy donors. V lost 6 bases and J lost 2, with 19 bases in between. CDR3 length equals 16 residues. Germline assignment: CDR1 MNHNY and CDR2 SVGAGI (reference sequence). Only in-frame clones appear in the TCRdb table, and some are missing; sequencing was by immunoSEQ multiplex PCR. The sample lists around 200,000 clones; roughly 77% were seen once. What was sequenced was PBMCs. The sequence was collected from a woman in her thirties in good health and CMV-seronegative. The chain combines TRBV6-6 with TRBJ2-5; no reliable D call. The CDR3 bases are TGTGCCAGCAGACAAGACACCCGGCTACATCAAGAGACCCAGTACTTC. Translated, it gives CASRQDTRLHQETQYF.